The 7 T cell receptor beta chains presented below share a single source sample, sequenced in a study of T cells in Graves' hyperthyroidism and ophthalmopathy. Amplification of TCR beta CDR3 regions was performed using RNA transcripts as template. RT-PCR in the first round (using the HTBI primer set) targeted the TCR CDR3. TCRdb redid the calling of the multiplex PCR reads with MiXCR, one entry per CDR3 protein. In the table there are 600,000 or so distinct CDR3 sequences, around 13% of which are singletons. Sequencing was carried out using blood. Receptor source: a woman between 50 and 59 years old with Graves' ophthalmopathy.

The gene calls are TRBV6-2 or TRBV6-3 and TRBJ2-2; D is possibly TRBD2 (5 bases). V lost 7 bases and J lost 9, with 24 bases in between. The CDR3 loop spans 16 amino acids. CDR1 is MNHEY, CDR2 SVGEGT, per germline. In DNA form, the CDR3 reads TGTGCCAGCACCTCGTTGGGCGGGTACGAGGATCGGGAGCTGTTTTTT. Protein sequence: CASTSLGGYEDRELFF.

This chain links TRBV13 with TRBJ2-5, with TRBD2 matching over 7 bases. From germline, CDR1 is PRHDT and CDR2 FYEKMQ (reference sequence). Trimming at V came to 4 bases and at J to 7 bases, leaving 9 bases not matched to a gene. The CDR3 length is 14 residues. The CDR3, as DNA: TGTGCCAGCAGCTCGGAGGGAGGGTACGGGACCCAGTACTTC. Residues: CASSSEGGYGTQYF.

In DNA form, the CDR3 reads TGCAGCGTAGCACCAGGGGGCTCCTACGAGCAGTACTTC. It yields the protein CSVAPGGSYEQYF. The J gene is TRBJ2-7, the V gene TRBV29-1; 7 nucleotides line up with TRBD1. Unmatched junction bases numbered 5, after V lost 6 bases and J lost 0 bases. Germline assignment: CDR1 SQVTM and CDR2 ANQGSEA. The CDR3 contains 13 residues.

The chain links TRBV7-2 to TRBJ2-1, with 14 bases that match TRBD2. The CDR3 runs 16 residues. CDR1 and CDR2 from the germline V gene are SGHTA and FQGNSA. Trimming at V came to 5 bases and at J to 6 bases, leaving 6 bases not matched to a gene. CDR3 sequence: CASSVTGLAGVNEQFF. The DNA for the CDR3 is TGTGCCAGCAGCGTGACGGGACTAGCGGGAGTCAATGAGCAGTTCTTC.

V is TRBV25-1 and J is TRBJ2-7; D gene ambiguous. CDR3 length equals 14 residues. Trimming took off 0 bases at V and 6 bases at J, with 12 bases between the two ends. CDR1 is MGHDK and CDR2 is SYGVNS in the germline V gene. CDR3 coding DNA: TGTGCCAGCAGTGAATATCCCGACACGGGCGAGCAGTACTTC. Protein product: CASSEYPDTGEQYF.

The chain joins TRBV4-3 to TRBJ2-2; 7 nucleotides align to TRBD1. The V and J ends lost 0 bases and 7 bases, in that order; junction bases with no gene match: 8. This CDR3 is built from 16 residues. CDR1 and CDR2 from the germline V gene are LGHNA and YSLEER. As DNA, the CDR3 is TGCGCCAGCAGCCAAGATAACAGGGGCCATAGCGGGGAGCTGTTTTTT. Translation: CASSQDNRGHSGELFF.

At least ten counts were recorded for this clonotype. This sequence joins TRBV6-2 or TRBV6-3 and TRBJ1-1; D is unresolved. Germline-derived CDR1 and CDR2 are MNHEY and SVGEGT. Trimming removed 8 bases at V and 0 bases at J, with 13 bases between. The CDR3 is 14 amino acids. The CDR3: CASGRHPMNTEAFF. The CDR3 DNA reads TGTGCCAGCGGGAGACACCCCATGAACACTGAAGCTTTCTTT.